What follows are 28 T cell receptor beta chains derived from one specimen sequenced in a study of identical twins. TCRdb called the 5' RACE reads again in MiXCR, with one record for every CDR3 protein. The sample consists of some 1,700,000 distinct CDR3 sequences, less than 40% of them appearing once. Material for sequencing was cord blood. Source of these receptors: a newborn girl in good health.

CDR3 protein: CASHPGQHNQPQHF. The DNA of the CDR3 is TGTGCCAGCCACCCTGGGCAGCACAATCAGCCCCAGCATTTT. The rearrangement uses TRBV27 and TRBJ1-5; no definite D call. V gave up 8 bases and J gave up 3 bases, with 14 bases separating them. CDR3 size: 14 residues. From germline, CDR1 is MNHEY and CDR2 SMNVEV (reference sequence).

A remark on this clonotype: This may be a read error: a much more frequent sequence differs by one nucleotide. The gene calls are TRBV20-1 and TRBJ2-5; 12 nucleotides line up with TRBD2. The J call may be in error: the DNA end matches TRBJ2-7 better. Per the germline V gene, CDR1 is DFQATT and CDR2 is SNEGSKA (reference sequence). The CDR3 sequence is 15 residues long. This CDR3 is CSASDGLAGTYEQYF. Here the CDR3 DNA reads TGCAGTGCTAGTGATGGACTAGCGGGGACTTACGAGCAGTACTTC.

This clonotype appeared a few times. This chain uses TRBV4-2 with TRBJ1-2; weak D call: TRBD1 (5 bases). The CDR3 is 14 amino acids. Germline V lookup: CDR1 LGHNA, CDR2 YNFKEQ. Trimming stripped 1 base from V and 6 bases from J, with 12 bases between. CDR3 DNA sequence: TGTGCCAGCAGCCAAGGGGGCCCTCGACATGGCTACACCTTC. Translated, it gives CASSQGGPRHGYTF.

A few counts support this clonotype. The CDR3 DNA is TGTGCCACCAGCAGAGATCGGGTGAGCTCCTACAATGAGCAGTACTTC. This sequence encodes CATSRDRVSSYNEQYF. This chain joins TRBV15 and TRBJ2-1; no clear D. The J call is doubtful: the DNA matches TRBJ2-7 better. The CDR3 sequence is 16 residues long. Germline V gives CDR1 LNHNV, CDR2 YYDKDF (reference sequence).

This clonotype has only a few counts. The rearrangement uses TRBV20-1 and TRBJ1-2; 8 positions match TRBD1. The germline V gene encodes CDR1 DFQATT and CDR2 SNEGSKA (reference sequence). CDR3 length: 15 residues. Losses at the gene ends were 3 bases for V and 1 base for J; bases not matched to a gene: 7. CDR3 DNA sequence: TGCAGTGCTAGCTCCTGGACAGGGTTTAACTATGGCTACACCTTC. Its translation: CSASSWTGFNYGYTF.

This clonotype has just a few counts. The V and J genes are TRBV5-4 and TRBJ1-1; 11 bases are a match to TRBD1. Germline-derived CDR1 and CDR2 are SGHNT and YYREEE (reference sequence). This CDR3 is built from 16 residues. V dropped 3 bases and J dropped 5; count of bases not matched to a gene: 9. CDR3 coding DNA: TGTGCCAGCAGCTCCATATTCGGGGACAGGGGGACTGAAGCTTTCTTT. It codes for CASSSIFGDRGTEAFF.

The gene calls are TRBV20-1 and TRBJ2-5, with D possibly being TRBD1 or TRBD2 (5 bases each). From germline, CDR1 is DFQATT and CDR2 SNEGSKA (reference sequence). This CDR3 spans 14 amino acids. V was pared by 1 base and J by 11 bases, with 20 bases between. In DNA, the CDR3 is TGCAGTGCTAGAGTCGCAGGGCCACGAGGGGAGCAGTACTTC. Its protein product is CSARVAGPRGEQYF.

This clonotype occurred a few times. The rearrangement links TRBV28 to TRBJ2-3; perhaps TRBD1 as D (5 bases). The germline V gene has CDR1 MDHEN and CDR2 SYDVKM. Trimming pared 2 bases from V and 2 bases from J, leaving 11 bases between. The CDR3 is made up of 15 amino acids. This CDR3 is CASSLIAGHTDTQYF. The CDR3 DNA reads as TGTGCCAGCAGTTTAATAGCAGGGCACACAGATACGCAGTATTTT.

V is TRBV6-1 and J is TRBJ1-2, with D tentatively TRBD1 (6 bases). Germline CDR1 MNHNS, CDR2 SASEGT. Between the trimmed V and J ends, which lost 7 bases and 4 bases, there was a span of 19 bases. The CDR3 length is 15 residues. The CDR3 nucleotides are TGTGCCAGCAAAAGGGCAGGGGTGGATAGCTATGGCTACACCTTC. This codes for CASKRAGVDSYGYTF.

This clonotype was observed at least ten times. This chain links TRBV12-3 or TRBV12-4 with TRBJ1-5, with D perhaps matching TRBD1 (5 bases). The CDR3 is 13 residues long. Trimming left V 6 bases short and J 4 bases short, with 10 bases between. CDR3 nucleotides: TGTGCCAGCAGCGAGGGACGGAATCAGCCCCAGCATTTT. Its protein product is CASSEGRNQPQHF.

The genes are TRBV2 and TRBJ2-5; maybe TRBD1 (5 bases). The germline V gene encodes CDR1 SNHLY and CDR2 FYNNEI. This CDR3 region has 14 residues. V lost 7 bases, J lost 4 bases, and 16 bases lay in between. The CDR3 reads CASTRQGMRETQYF. The CDR3 nucleotides read TGTGCCAGCACTAGGCAGGGTATGAGAGAGACCCAGTACTTC.

This clonotype was recorded a few times. V and J are TRBV5-1 and TRBJ2-7; 8 positions match TRBD1. The germline V gene encodes CDR1 SGHRS and CDR2 YFSETQ. The CDR3 contains 15 residues. Trimming took 3 bases from V and 6 from J; bases not matched to a gene: 11. The CDR3 here is CASSYSGTGGSEQYF. The CDR3 DNA sequence: TGCGCCAGCAGCTACTCCGGGACAGGAGGTAGCGAGCAGTACTTC.

The sample holds a few counts of this clonotype. This chain uses TRBV12-3 or TRBV12-4 with TRBJ2-7; possible D gene TRBD1, 5 bases. This CDR3 is built from 14 residues. The V gene lost 6 bases and the J gene lost 2 bases, with 14 bases spanning the gap. The CDR3 is CASSKRTTPYEQYF. CDR3 in DNA: TGTGCCAGCAGCAAGAGGACAACCCCCTACGAGCAGTACTTC.

This clonotype was observed a few times. The chain joins TRBV30 to TRBJ1-2, with TRBD1 matching over 8 bases. With 4 bases clipped from V and 5 bases from J, the junction kept 9 bases outside the gene matches. CDR3 length: 14 residues. Germline CDR1 GTSNPN, CDR2 SVGIG (reference sequence). The CDR3 is CAWTYRGTQYGYTF. CDR3 DNA sequence: TGTGCCTGGACCTACAGGGGGACACAGTATGGCTACACCTTC.

This clonotype came up a few times. This chain links TRBV19 with TRBJ1-6, with 8 positions matching TRBD1. The CDR3 runs to 18 residues. The V gene's germline CDR1 is LNHDA and CDR2 SQIVND (reference sequence). Trimming took 4 bases from V and 4 from J; bases not matched to a gene: 12. The CDR3 DNA reads TGTGCCAGTAGTAGAATCCTCCGAACAGGGGGATATAATTCACCCCTCCACTTT. It yields the protein CASSRILRTGGYNSPLHF. Full variable domain (remainder filled in from reference TRBV19 and TRBJ1-6): DGGITQSPKYLFRKEGQNVTLSCEQNLNHDAMYWYRQDPGQGLRLIYYSQIVNDFQKGDIAEGYSVSREKKESFPLTVTSAQKNPTAFYLCASSRILRTGGYNSPLHFGNGTRLTVT.

This clonotype was observed a handful of times. The rearrangement uses TRBV5-1 and TRBJ1-2; D may be TRBD1 (5 bases). The CDR3 covers 16 residues. The germline V gene has CDR1 SGHRS and CDR2 YFSETQ. V was shortened by 0 bases and J by 3 bases, with 15 bases between the two germline ends. CDR3 sequence (DNA): TGCGCCAGCAGCTTGGGAAGTGCAAGGGGTGACTATGGCTACACCTTC. Amino acid sequence: CASSLGSARGDYGYTF. The whole variable domain, filled in from reference TRBV5-1 and TRBJ1-2, reads KAGVTQTPRYLIKTRGQQVTLSCSPISGHRSVSWYQQTPGQGLQFLFEYFSETQRNKGNFPGRFSGRQFSNSRSEMNVSTLELGDSALYLCASSLGSARGDYGYTFGSGTRLTVV.

For this clonotype: An end of the junction differs from the germline gene, which may be a read error. The chain uses TRBV6-1 and TRBJ2-7; 8 bases line up with TRBD2. The CDR3 is 15 amino acids. From germline, CDR1 is MNHNS and CDR2 SASEGT. CDR3: CVSSESTLAGYEQYF. CDR3 coding DNA: TGTGTCAGCAGTGAATCGACGCTAGCGGGTTACGAGCAGTACTTC.

The V and J genes are TRBV13 and TRBJ2-3; D is unresolved. CDR1 and CDR2 (germline): PRHDT, FYEKMQ (reference sequence). The CDR3 has 15 residues. Between the trimmed V and J ends, which lost 1 base and 2 bases, there was a span of 10 bases. The CDR3 protein is CASSLVRDFTDTQYF. Here the CDR3 DNA reads TGTGCCAGCAGCTTAGTAAGGGATTTCACAGATACGCAGTATTTT.

This rearrangement joins TRBV27 to TRBJ1-4; D is unresolved. V was cut by 3 bases and J by 1 base, with 9 bases left in between. The CDR3 runs 15 residues. The germline CDR1 and CDR2 sequences are MNHEY and SMNVEV (reference sequence). The CDR3 DNA reads as TGTGCCAGCAGTTTCCCCCCAGAAACTAATGAAAAACTGTTTTTT. This sequence encodes CASSFPPETNEKLFF.

The chain recombines TRBV12-3 or TRBV12-4 with TRBJ2-6; D is undetermined. This CDR3 is 19 amino acids long. V gave up 7 bases and J gave up 0 bases, with 22 bases separating them. CDR3 nucleotides: TGTGCCAGCAAACCCCTGGGCAGGCCGGACCACTCTGGGGCCAACGTCCTGACTTTC. The encoded protein is CASKPLGRPDHSGANVLTF.

The chain employs TRBV7-9 and TRBJ2-3; TRBD2 agrees at 7 bases. This CDR3 spans 16 amino acids. Germline V gene lookup returns CDR1 SEHNR and CDR2 FQNEAQ (reference sequence). Trimming cost V 2 bases and J 3 bases; bases outside gene matches: 8. The CDR3 sequence: CASSLNSGLRTDTQYF. DNA for the CDR3: TGTGCCAGCAGCTTAAATAGCGGGCTTAGAACAGATACGCAGTATTTT. Based on the CDR3 plus reference TRBV7-9 and TRBJ2-3, the full variable domain is DTGVSQNPRHKITKRGQNVTFRCDPISEHNRLYWYRQTLGQGPEFLTYFQNEAQLEKSRLLSDRFSAERPKGSFSTLEIQRTEQGDSAMYLCASSLNSGLRTDTQYFGPGTRLTVL.

The rearrangement links TRBV7-8 to TRBJ1-6; D is possibly TRBD1 (5 bases). Germline loops: CDR1 SGHVS, CDR2 FQNEAQ. Trimming cost V 3 bases and J 0 bases, with 12 bases left between them. The CDR3 is made up of 17 amino acids. CDR3 nucleotide sequence: TGTGCCAGCAGCTTGGGGCCGAGCACCTCCTATAATTCACCCCTCCACTTT. Protein product: CASSLGPSTSYNSPLHF.

The rearrangement links TRBV7-6 to TRBJ2-1; 9 positions match TRBD2. The J call may be faulty, since TRBJ2-7 better matches the DNA end. The CDR3 has 16 amino acids. Germline values: CDR1 SGHVS, CDR2 FNYEAQ. The CDR3: CASSLSSGEIYNEQYF. Here the CDR3 DNA reads TGTGCCAGCAGCTTGTCTAGCGGGGAGATCTACAATGAGCAGTACTTC.

In its sample, this clonotype was seen many times. The gene calls are TRBV6-6 and TRBJ2-7; TRBD1 might be the D (6 bases). Germline V gene sequence: CDR1 MNHNY, CDR2 SVGAGI (reference sequence). V lost 5 bases and J 0 bases, leaving 11 bases between the germline ends. The CDR3 length is 14 residues. DNA of the CDR3: TGTGCCAGCAGTACAACAGGGTTCTCCTACGAGCAGTACTTC. This gives the protein CASSTTGFSYEQYF.

This clonotype has more than one count but fewer than ten. The rearrangement links TRBV25-1 to TRBJ1-2; 8 bases fit TRBD1. V was clipped by 1 base and J by 4 bases; unmatched bases: 2. The CDR3 spans 14 residues. CDR1 is MGHDK and CDR2 is SYGVNS in the germline V gene. This chain's CDR3 is CASSEWDRSYGYTF. In DNA, the CDR3 is TGTGCCAGCAGTGAATGGGACAGGAGCTATGGCTACACCTTC.

This clonotype has a handful of counts. This chain links TRBV5-1 with TRBJ2-5, with 7 bases aligning to TRBD1. From germline, CDR1 is SGHRS and CDR2 YFSETQ. V dropped 4 bases and J dropped 2; count of bases not matched to a gene: 8. This CDR3 has 15 amino acids. For the CDR3, the DNA is TGCGCCAGCAGCACCCTACCGGGACAGCAAGAGACCCAGTACTTC. Protein sequence: CASSTLPGQQETQYF. The variable domain in full, with the rest retrieved from reference TRBV5-1 and TRBJ2-5, is KAGVTQTPRYLIKTRGQQVTLSCSPISGHRSVSWYQQTPGQGLQFLFEYFSETQRNKGNFPGRFSGRQFSNSRSEMNVSTLELGDSALYLCASSTLPGQQETQYFGPGTRLLVL.

The CDR3 spells CASRKTGMNTEAFF. In DNA form, the CDR3 reads TGTGCCAGCAGGAAAACAGGAATGAACACTGAAGCTTTCTTT. This chain connects TRBV12-3 or TRBV12-4 to TRBJ1-1; D perhaps matches TRBD1 (5 bases). The V gene lost 6 bases and the J gene lost 0 bases, with 11 bases spanning the gap. The CDR3 runs to 14 residues.

This clonotype was counted a few times. The rearrangement joins TRBV10-3 to TRBJ1-2; D is possibly TRBD1 (6 bases). Trimming removed 9 bases at V and 1 base at J, with 15 bases between. CDR1 is ENHRY and CDR2 is SYGVKD in the germline V gene. The CDR3 has 14 amino acids. CDR3 in DNA: TGTGCCATAGCAGGGACAAAAATTAACTATGGCTACACCTTC. It translates to CAIAGTKINYGYTF.